Below, 17 T cell receptor beta chains from the same sample are listed, as sequenced in a study of regulatory T cells in long-lasting Graves disease. Construction of the TCR beta libraries employed iRepertoire HTBI primers in conjunction with Arm-PCR of CDR3 regions. TCRdb passed the multiplex PCR reads through MiXCR, listing each CDR3 protein once. Among under 300,000 distinct CDR3 sequences, just over 20% were seen once, and the ten largest hold approximately 13%. The time point was: newly diagnosed GD, antithyroid drugs for less than 3 months. PBMCs provided the RNA from which the TCR library was made. Sequenced material: peripheral blood mononuclear cells (PBMCs), taken at new diagnosis, from a patient treated with antithyroid drugs. The receptors here all came from a female donor with Graves disease.

The chain carries TRBV18 and TRBJ1-1; TRBD1 matches 8 bases. The CDR3 has 11 residues. Per the germline V gene, CDR1 is KGHSH and CDR2 is LQKENI. The V and J ends lost 3 bases and 11 bases, in that order; junction bases with no gene match: 2. CDR3 sequence: CASSPGQGAFF. In DNA form, the CDR3 reads TGTGCCAGCTCACCCGGACAGGGTGCTTTCTTT.

This clonotype showed up many times. An end of the junction does not agree with germline; a read error may underlie this. The chain carries TRBV7-2 and TRBJ2-1; 7 bases are a match to TRBD2. The germline V gene has CDR1 SGHTA and CDR2 FQGNSA. The CDR3 loop spans 11 amino acids. The DNA of the CDR3 is TGTGCCAGCAGCCAGGGACTACTTCAGCTCTTC. Amino acid sequence: CASSQGLLQLF.

This clonotype was counted ten times or more. Its ends do not fully match the called genes, so a read error is possible. The genes are TRBV4-1 and TRBJ2-1, with a tentative D call TRBD1 (7 bases). The CDR3 runs to 13 residues. Germline loops: CDR1 MGHRA, CDR2 YSYEKL. Here the CDR3 reads CASSLSGGNEQFF. DNA of the CDR3: TGTGCCAGCAGCTTATCAGGGGGGAATGAGCAGTTCTTC.

This clonotype has ten or more counts. This chain links TRBV20-1 with TRBJ2-7, with D possibly matching TRBD2 (5 bases). This CDR3 has 13 residues. Germline values: CDR1 DFQATT, CDR2 SNEGSKA (reference sequence). Trimming removed 3 bases at V and 7 bases at J, with 16 bases between. The CDR3 sequence is CSASHSGSWEQYF. The CDR3 DNA sequence: TGCAGTGCTAGCCATTCGGGAAGCTGGGAGCAGTACTTC.

This clonotype is labeled medium-sized (0.01 to 0.1%). This sequence joins TRBV7-2 and TRBJ2-1, with 7 bases lining up with TRBD2. The CDR3 spans 15 residues. V was pared by 5 bases and J by 7 bases, with 11 bases of the junction left unmatched. The germline V gene encodes CDR1 SGHTA and CDR2 FQGNSA. The DNA of the CDR3 is TGTGCCAGCAGCCCCCAGGTTTCGCGGGGGAATGAGCAGTTCTTC. It specifies CASSPQVSRGNEQFF.

Concerning this clonotype itself: A far larger clone is a single base away, which makes a read error likely. This rearrangement joins TRBV6-5 to TRBJ2-5, with D unclear. With the DNA end fitting TRBJ2-1 better, the J assignment may be wrong. The CDR3 has 14 amino acids. Germline V gene data show CDR1 as MNHEY and CDR2 as SVGAGI. As DNA, the CDR3 is TGTGCCAGCAGATACAATGGGGCCTACAATGAGCAGTTCTTC. It encodes CASRYNGAYNEQFF.

The chain combines TRBV7-2 with TRBJ2-7; D is ambiguous. V was trimmed by 7 bases and J by 0 bases, leaving 13 bases between them. Germline-derived CDR1 and CDR2 are SGHTA and FQGNSA. The CDR3 consists of 14 residues. CDR3 sequence reads: CASKFSESSYEQYF. The CDR3 nucleotides read TGTGCCAGCAAATTTTCGGAGAGCTCCTACGAGCAGTACTTC.

This clonotype has ten or more counts. The chain has TRBV7-9 and TRBJ2-5; 8 bases match TRBD2. CDR1 SEHNR and CDR2 FQNEAQ come from the germline V gene (reference sequence). The CDR3 is 15 residues long. Unmatched junction bases numbered 11, after V lost 7 bases and J lost 4 bases. CDR3 in amino acids: CASTLPGGGLETQYF. In DNA, the CDR3 is TGTGCCAGCACCCTTCCGGGGGGGGGGCTAGAGACCCAGTACTTC.

About this clonotype: A read error likely explains this, since a far larger clone differs by one base. The V gene is TRBV6-2 or TRBV6-3, the J gene TRBJ2-7; 10 positions agree with TRBD2. This CDR3 spans 14 amino acids. Germline CDR1 is MNHEY and CDR2 is SVGEGT. V lost 10 bases and J lost 7; bases outside the gene matches: 13. This chain's CDR3 is CAISPGLAVREQYF. The CDR3 DNA follows: TGTGCCATCAGCCCCGGACTAGCGGTAAGGGAGCAGTACTTC.

Remarks on this clonotype: One base away lies a much larger clone, so this may be a sequencing read error. This chain joins TRBV6-2 or TRBV6-3 and TRBJ1-3; possible D gene TRBD1, 5 bases. From germline, CDR1 is MNHEY and CDR2 SVGEGT. V gave up 4 bases and J gave up 10 bases, with 11 bases separating them. The CDR3 has 12 amino acids. The CDR3 reads CASSSDMVTIYF. In DNA, the CDR3 is TGTGCCAGCAGTTCGGACATGGTTACCATATATTTT.

There are many counts of this clonotype. The chain is built from TRBV6-1 and TRBJ1-2; D is undetermined. This CDR3 is 12 amino acids long. Trimming took 6 bases from V and 4 from J, leaving 9 bases between them. The germline V gene has CDR1 MNHNS and CDR2 SASEGT. The CDR3 DNA reads TGTGCCAGCAGCCGTCGTCTCTATGGCTACACCTTC. Translation gives CASSRRLYGYTF.

The table lists this clonotype with many counts. This rearrangement joins TRBV3-1 to TRBJ2-7, with D unresolved. CDR1 and CDR2 (germline): LGHDT, YNNKEL (reference sequence). The CDR3 has 13 amino acids. V lost 4 bases and J lost 4, with 11 bases in between. CDR3 nucleotides: TGTGCCAGCAGCCTGAGGACGGCTTACGAGCAGTACTTC. It encodes CASSLRTAYEQYF.

This clonotype has ten or more counts. This chain links TRBV3-1 with TRBJ1-1; D call uncertain. The CDR3 spans 13 residues. CDR1 is LGHDT, CDR2 YNNKEL, per germline (reference sequence). Deletions cut 7 bases from V and 4 bases from J, with 13 bases between. The CDR3 spells CASTLREGTEAFF. In DNA, the CDR3 is TGTGCCAGCACCCTCCGGGAGGGCACTGAAGCTTTCTTT.

V is TRBV6-2 or TRBV6-3 and J is TRBJ2-7, with TRBD2 identical over 9 bases. This CDR3 is built from 15 residues. Germline CDR1 and CDR2: MNHEY and SVGEGT. V gave up 7 bases and J gave up 0 bases; unmatched junction bases: 7. CDR3 coding DNA: TGTGCCAGCACCTCAGCGGGGGGCATCTCCTACGAGCAGTACTTC. Translated, it gives CASTSAGGISYEQYF.

The chain is built from TRBV6-1 and TRBJ2-3, with TRBD2 matching over 13 bases. The CDR3 is made up of 17 amino acids. Germline lookup yields CDR1 MNHNS and CDR2 SASEGT. V lost 5 bases to trimming and J lost 5 bases; unmatched junction nucleotides: 10. The CDR3 loop reads CASSPGLAGAFRDTQYF. For the CDR3, the DNA is TGTGCCAGCAGTCCCGGACTAGCGGGAGCTTTTAGAGATACGCAGTATTTT.

The chain links TRBV19 to TRBJ2-2; 11 bases match TRBD2. The trim removed 4 bases at V and 4 bases at J, leaving 2 bases unmatched. Germline V gene data show CDR1 as LNHDA and CDR2 as SQIVND (reference sequence). This CDR3 spans 15 amino acids. The CDR3 sequence: CASSRGLAATGELFF. In DNA, the CDR3 is TGTGCCAGTAGTAGGGGACTAGCGGCCACCGGGGAGCTGTTTTTT.

This clonotype was seen ten or more times. The rearrangement uses TRBV5-1 and TRBJ1-5, with D tentatively TRBD1 (5 bases). This CDR3 is built from 15 residues. V lost 0 bases and J 5 bases, leaving 12 bases between the germline ends. CDR1 is SGHRS and CDR2 is YFSETQ in the germline V gene. CDR3 coding DNA: TGCGCCAGCAGCTTGGTGCAGGGCAAGGATCAGCCCCAGCATTTT. Amino acids: CASSLVQGKDQPQHF.